This entry features one TCR beta chain sequence. This entry comes from a study of spatial heterogeneity in lung cancer. Sample time point: sample taken at primary tumor resection. TCRdb re-called the 5' RACE reads with MiXCR, one entry per CDR3 protein. Among tens of thousands of distinct CDR3 sequences listed, roughly 12% were seen once. Specimen: PBMCs, collected at surgery. The receptor was isolated from a male donor with early-stage non-small cell lung cancer.

DNA of the CDR3: TGTGCCAGCAGCTCCGGGACTAGACTGTATGAGCAGTTCTTC. Translated: CASSSGTRLYEQFF. This sequence joins TRBV11-2 and TRBJ2-1; 8 bases line up with TRBD2. The CDR3 consists of 14 residues. From germline, CDR1 is SGHAT and CDR2 FQNNGV. V shed 4 bases, J shed 8 bases, and the junction held 7 bases outside the gene matches.